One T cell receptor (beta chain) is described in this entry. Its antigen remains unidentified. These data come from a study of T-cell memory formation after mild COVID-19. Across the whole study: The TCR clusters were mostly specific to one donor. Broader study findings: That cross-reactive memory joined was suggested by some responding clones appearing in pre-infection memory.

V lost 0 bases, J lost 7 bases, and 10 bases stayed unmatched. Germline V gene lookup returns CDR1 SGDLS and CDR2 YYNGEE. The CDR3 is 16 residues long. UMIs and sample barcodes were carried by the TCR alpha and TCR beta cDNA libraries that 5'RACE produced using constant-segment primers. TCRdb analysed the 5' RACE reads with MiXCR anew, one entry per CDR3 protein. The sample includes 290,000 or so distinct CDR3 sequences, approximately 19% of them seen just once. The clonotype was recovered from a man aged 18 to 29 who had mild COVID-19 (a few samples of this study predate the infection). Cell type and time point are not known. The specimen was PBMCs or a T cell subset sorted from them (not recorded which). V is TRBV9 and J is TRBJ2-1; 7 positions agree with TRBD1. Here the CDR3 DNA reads TGTGCCAGCAGCGTAGGAAGACAGGGCTTCGGAAATGAGCAGTTCTTC. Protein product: CASSVGRQGFGNEQFF.